This passage covers 16 T cell receptor beta chains from one sample sequenced in a study of CD8+CD57+ T cells in acquired aplastic anemia. The template for TCR beta VDJ and CDR3 sequence profiling was genomic DNA. MiXCR, run by TCRdb on the reads, gives a single entry per CDR3 protein. The sample carries around 170,000 distinct CDR3 sequences, 40% to 50% recorded once. The material sequenced was sorted CD4+, CD8+, or CD8+CD57+ T cells (not recorded which) from PBMCs. The receptors here all came from a human donor in good health.

This clonotype was counted many times. The rearrangement links TRBV19 to TRBJ2-1; D ambiguous. In germline, CDR1 is LNHDA, CDR2 SQIVND (reference sequence). There are 13 residues in the CDR3. The ends were cut back, 1 base at V and 9 bases at J, with 10 bases in the middle. For the CDR3, the DNA is TGTGCCAGTAGTATAGGGGCCCGCCTTGAGCAGTTCTTC. It codes for CASSIGARLEQFF.

The chain links TRBV27 to TRBJ2-2; 9 positions agree with TRBD2. V dropped 7 bases and J dropped 4; count of bases not matched to a gene: 10. Germline-derived CDR1 and CDR2 are MNHEY and SMNVEV (reference sequence). The CDR3 is made up of 16 amino acids. The CDR3 bases are TGTGCCAGCACCCATTCCCGCGGGAGGGGCACCGGGGAGCTGTTTTTT. Translated: CASTHSRGRGTGELFF.

This clonotype was seen repeatedly, ten times or more. The CDR3 sequence: CASSLGYTEAFF. CDR3 nucleotide sequence: TGCGCCAGCAGCTTGGGCTACACTGAAGCTTTCTTT. The V gene is TRBV5-1, the J gene TRBJ1-1, with D unclear. The germline V gene encodes CDR1 SGHRS and CDR2 YFSETQ. Trimming shortened V by 0 bases and J by 3 bases, and 3 bases separated the two germline ends. This CDR3 spans 12 amino acids.

The chain carries TRBV19 and TRBJ1-2; D not certain. CDR3 length equals 13 residues. Trimming took 5 bases from V and 4 from J, leaving 11 bases between them. Germline values: CDR1 LNHDA, CDR2 SQIVND (reference sequence). The CDR3 sequence is CASSLGHIYGYTF. The DNA for the CDR3 is TGTGCCAGTAGTCTCGGGCATATCTATGGCTACACCTTC.

The chain has TRBV9 and TRBJ2-1; no clear D gene. Trimming took off 0 bases at V and 0 bases at J, with 1 base between the two ends. This CDR3 region has 13 residues. The germline gives CDR1 SGDLS, CDR2 YYNGEE. CDR3 coding DNA: TGTGCCAGCAGCGTAGTCTCCTACAATGAGCAGTTCTTC. This gives the protein CASSVVSYNEQFF.

This sequence joins TRBV6-1 and TRBJ2-6; tentative D call: TRBD1 (6 bases). The CDR3 is made up of 19 amino acids. The ends were cut back, 4 bases at V and 0 bases at J, with 19 bases in the middle. The germline gives CDR1 MNHNS, CDR2 SASEGT. CDR3 residues: CASSGGWTAGPSGANVLTF. As DNA, the CDR3 is TGTGCCAGCAGTGGAGGCTGGACAGCTGGGCCCTCTGGGGCCAACGTCCTGACTTTC.

About this clonotype: A junction boundary mismatches the germline segment, possibly from a read error. The chain recombines TRBV18 with TRBJ1-3, with 8 bases lining up with TRBD1. CDR1 and CDR2 from the germline V gene are KGHSH and LQKENI. The CDR3 loop spans 17 amino acids. For the CDR3, the DNA is TGTGCCAGCTCACCACCAAACGGACAGGGAAATGGAGACACCATATATTTT. Protein product: CASSPPNGQGNGDTIYF.

This clonotype was detected ten times or more. The rearrangement uses TRBV20-1 and TRBJ1-3; D gene unclear. The CDR3 extends over 15 amino acids. Trimming removed 0 bases at V and 0 bases at J, with 9 bases between. Germline lookup yields CDR1 DFQATT and CDR2 SNEGSKA (reference sequence). CDR3: CSARDSYISGNTIYF. CDR3 in DNA: TGCAGTGCTAGAGATTCGTACATCTCTGGAAACACCATATATTTT.

In this sample, this clonotype turned up many times. The rearrangement joins TRBV7-3 to TRBJ2-7, with D maybe TRBD2 (5 bases). CDR1 and CDR2 (germline): SGHTA, FQGTGA. The V and J ends lost 4 bases and 3 bases respectively, with 10 bases between them. There are 13 residues in the CDR3. The CDR3 loop reads CASSSQLGYEQYF. In DNA, the CDR3 is TGTGCCAGCAGCTCACAACTAGGCTACGAGCAGTACTTC.

To note about this clonotype: One end of the junction varies from germline; a read error may be responsible. The chain employs TRBV10-3 and TRBJ2-1; 8 nucleotides agree with TRBD2. Per germline, CDR1 ENHRY and CDR2 SYGVKD. The CDR3 covers 15 residues. CDR3 loop: CAISGERGGSNEQSF. The DNA of the CDR3 is TGTGCCATCAGTGGGGAACGGGGGGGCTCGAATGAGCAGTCCTTC.

This clonotype was counted many times. Here the CDR3 reads CASSTGPGPQHF. The CDR3 DNA reads as TGTGCCAGCAGTACCGGGCCTGGGCCCCAGCATTTT. The chain uses TRBV6-2 or TRBV6-3 and TRBJ1-5; D not certain. Germline CDR1 MNHEY, CDR2 SVGEGT. The CDR3 spans 12 residues. V was trimmed by 5 bases and J by 9 bases, leaving 11 bases between them.

This clonotype was found a few times. The V gene is TRBV18, the J gene TRBJ2-7; perhaps TRBD2 as D (6 bases). CDR1 KGHSH and CDR2 LQKENI come from the germline V gene. CDR3 size: 15 residues. With 0 bases removed from V and 6 bases from J, the gap between germline ends came to 15 bases. The CDR3 loop reads CASSPPITGGSEQYF. The CDR3 region has the DNA TGTGCCAGCTCACCACCAATAACCGGGGGATCCGAGCAGTACTTC.

This clonotype was counted only a few times. The rearrangement joins TRBV5-1 to TRBJ2-7; D gene ambiguous. Germline-derived CDR1 and CDR2 are SGHRS and YFSETQ. The CDR3 is 12 amino acids. V was pared by 4 bases and J by 2 bases, with 7 bases between. The CDR3 sequence is CASSISPYEQYF. The CDR3 bases are TGCGCCAGCAGCATTAGCCCCTACGAGCAGTACTTC.

This clonotype showed up many times. The chain has TRBV4-1 and TRBJ1-6; D is undetermined. The germline V and J ends were trimmed by 1 base and 7 bases, with 11 bases remaining between them. The CDR3 runs to 15 residues. Germline lookup yields CDR1 MGHRA and CDR2 YSYEKL. This CDR3 is CASSQALAANSPLHF. The CDR3 nucleotides read TGCGCCAGCAGCCAAGCACTGGCCGCAAATTCACCCCTCCACTTT.

This clonotype appeared a single time. Just one base apart from a much larger clone, this may be a read error. This chain uses TRBV9 with TRBJ1-4; maybe TRBD1 (5 bases). The germline V gene encodes CDR1 SGDLS and CDR2 YYNGEE. V gave up 4 bases and J gave up 4 bases, with 11 bases separating them. The length of the CDR3 is 14 residues. This CDR3 reads CASSRGNLNEKLFF. CDR3 bases: TGTGCCAGCAGCCGGGGCAACCTTAATGAAAAACTGTTTTTT.

This clonotype was observed a few times. This chain uses TRBV20-1 with TRBJ1-2; 8 bases are shared with TRBD1. Germline loops: CDR1 DFQATT, CDR2 SNEGSKA (reference sequence). V gave up 3 bases and J gave up 2 bases; unmatched junction bases: 2. The CDR3 spans 13 residues. CDR3: CSARDRDNYGYTF. CDR3 DNA: TGCAGTGCTAGGGACAGGGACAACTATGGCTACACCTTC.